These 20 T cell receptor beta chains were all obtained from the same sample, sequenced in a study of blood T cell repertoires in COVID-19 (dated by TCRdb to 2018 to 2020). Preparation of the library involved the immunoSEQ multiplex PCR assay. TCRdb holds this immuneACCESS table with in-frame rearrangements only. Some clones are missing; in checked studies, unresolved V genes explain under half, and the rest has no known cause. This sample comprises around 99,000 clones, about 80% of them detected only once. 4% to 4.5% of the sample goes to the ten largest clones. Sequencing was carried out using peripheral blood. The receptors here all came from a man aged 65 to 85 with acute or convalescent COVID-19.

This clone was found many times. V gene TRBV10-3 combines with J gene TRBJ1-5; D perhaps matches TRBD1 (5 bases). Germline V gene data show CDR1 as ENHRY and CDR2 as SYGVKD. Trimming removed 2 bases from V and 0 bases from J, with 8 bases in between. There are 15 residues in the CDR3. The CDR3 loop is CAISEQGYSNQPQHF. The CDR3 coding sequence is TGTGCCATCAGTGAGCAGGGTTATAGCAATCAGCCCCAGCATTTT.

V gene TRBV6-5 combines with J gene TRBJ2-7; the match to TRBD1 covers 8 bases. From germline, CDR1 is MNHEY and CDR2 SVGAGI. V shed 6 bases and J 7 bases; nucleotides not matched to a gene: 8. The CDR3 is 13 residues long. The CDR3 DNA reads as TGTGCCAGCAGCGTGACAGGGGAGAAAGAGCAGTACTTC. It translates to CASSVTGEKEQYF.

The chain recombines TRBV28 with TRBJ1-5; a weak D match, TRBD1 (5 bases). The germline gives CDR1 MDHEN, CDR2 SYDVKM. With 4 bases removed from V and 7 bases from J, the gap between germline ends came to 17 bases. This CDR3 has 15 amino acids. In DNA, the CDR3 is TGTGCCAGCAGTTCCTCGGGGGGGATGGGGCAGCCCCAGCATTTT. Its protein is CASSSSGGMGQPQHF.

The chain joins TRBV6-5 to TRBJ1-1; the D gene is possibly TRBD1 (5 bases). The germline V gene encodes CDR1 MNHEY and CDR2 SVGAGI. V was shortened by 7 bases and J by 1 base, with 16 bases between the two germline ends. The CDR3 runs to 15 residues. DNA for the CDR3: TGTGCCAGCACCTTCCTCAGGGCCGGGAACACTGAAGCTTTCTTT. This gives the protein CASTFLRAGNTEAFF.

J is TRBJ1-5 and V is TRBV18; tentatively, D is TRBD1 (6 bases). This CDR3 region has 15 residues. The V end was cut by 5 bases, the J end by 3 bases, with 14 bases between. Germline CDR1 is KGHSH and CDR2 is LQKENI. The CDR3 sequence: CASSTGTSNNQPQHF. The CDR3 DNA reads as TGTGCCAGCTCAACCGGGACAAGTAACAATCAGCCCCAGCATTTT. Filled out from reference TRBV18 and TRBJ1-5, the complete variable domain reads NAGVMQNPRHLVRRRGQEARLRCSPMKGHSHVYWYRQLPEEGLKFMVYLQKENIIDESGMPKERFSAEFPKEGPSILRIQQVVRGDSAAYFCASSTGTSNNQPQHFGDGTRLSIL.

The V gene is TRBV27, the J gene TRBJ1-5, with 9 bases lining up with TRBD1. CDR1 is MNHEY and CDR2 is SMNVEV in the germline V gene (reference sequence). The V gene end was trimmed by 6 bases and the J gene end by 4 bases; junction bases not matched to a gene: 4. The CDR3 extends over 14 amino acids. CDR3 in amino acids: CASRGTGTNQPQHF. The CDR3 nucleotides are TGTGCCAGCAGAGGGACAGGGACGAATCAGCCCCAGCATTTT.

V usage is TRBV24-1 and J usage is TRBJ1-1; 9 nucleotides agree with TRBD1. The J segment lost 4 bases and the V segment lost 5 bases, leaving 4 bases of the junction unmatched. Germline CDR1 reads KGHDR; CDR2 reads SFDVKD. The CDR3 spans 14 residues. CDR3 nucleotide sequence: TGTGCCACCAGTGCCAAGACAGGGGGCACTGAAGCTTTCTTT. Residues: CATSAKTGGTEAFF.

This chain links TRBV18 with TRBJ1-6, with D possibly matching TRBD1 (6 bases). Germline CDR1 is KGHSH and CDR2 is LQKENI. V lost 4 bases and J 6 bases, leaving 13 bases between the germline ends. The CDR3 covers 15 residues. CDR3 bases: TGTGCCAGCTCACTACGCGAACAGGGTAATTCACCCCTCCACTTT. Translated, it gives CASSLREQGNSPLHF.

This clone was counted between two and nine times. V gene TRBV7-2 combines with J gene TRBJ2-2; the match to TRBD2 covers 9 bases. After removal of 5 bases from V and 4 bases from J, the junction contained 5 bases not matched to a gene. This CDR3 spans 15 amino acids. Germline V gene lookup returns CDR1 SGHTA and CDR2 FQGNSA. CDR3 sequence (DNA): TGTGCCAGCAGCCGGGGACTAGCAATCACCGGGGAGCTGTTTTTT. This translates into CASSRGLAITGELFF. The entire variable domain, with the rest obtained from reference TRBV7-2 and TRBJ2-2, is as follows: GAGVSQSPSNKVTEKGKDVELRCDPISGHTALYWYRQSLGQGLEFLIYFQGNSAPDKSGLPSDRFSAERTGGSVSTLTIQRTQQEDSAVYLCASSRGLAITGELFFGEGSRLTVL.

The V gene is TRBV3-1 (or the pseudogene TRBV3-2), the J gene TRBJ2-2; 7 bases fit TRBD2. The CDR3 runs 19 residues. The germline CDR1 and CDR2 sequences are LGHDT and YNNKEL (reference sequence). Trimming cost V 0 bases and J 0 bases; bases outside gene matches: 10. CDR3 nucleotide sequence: TGTGCCAGCAGCCAAGATACTTCGGGGGGACTACCGAACACCGGGGAGCTGTTTTTT. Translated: CASSQDTSGGLPNTGELFF.

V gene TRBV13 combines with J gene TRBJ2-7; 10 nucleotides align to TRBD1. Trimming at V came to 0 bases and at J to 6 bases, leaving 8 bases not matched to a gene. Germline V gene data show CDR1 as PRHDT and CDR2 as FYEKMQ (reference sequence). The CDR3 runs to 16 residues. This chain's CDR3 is CASSLGGTGVLGEQYF. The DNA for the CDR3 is TGTGCCAGCAGCTTAGGTGGGACAGGGGTTTTAGGCGAGCAGTACTTC.

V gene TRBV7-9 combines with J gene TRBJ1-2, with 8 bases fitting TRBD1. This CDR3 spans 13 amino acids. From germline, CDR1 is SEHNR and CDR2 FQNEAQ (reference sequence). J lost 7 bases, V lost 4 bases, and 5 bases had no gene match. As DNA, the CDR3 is TGTGCCAGCAGCTCAGACAGGGGCCTTGGCTACACCTTC. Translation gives CASSSDRGLGYTF.

CDR3: CASSDWDWGRGNQPQHF. Written as DNA, the CDR3 is TGTGCCAGTAGCGATTGGGACTGGGGTAGGGGCAATCAGCCCCAGCATTTT. The chain is built from TRBV19 and TRBJ1-5; D may be TRBD1 (5 bases). Germline V gene lookup returns CDR1 LNHDA and CDR2 SQIVND (reference sequence). V dropped 6 bases and J dropped 2 bases, with 20 bases sitting between them. This CDR3 contains 17 residues. Drawing the rest from reference TRBV19 and TRBJ1-5, the complete variable domain is DGGITQSPKYLFRKEGQNVTLSCEQNLNHDAMYWYRQDPGQGLRLIYYSQIVNDFQKGDIAEGYSVSREKKESFPLTVTSAQKNPTAFYLCASSDWDWGRGNQPQHFGDGTRLSIL.

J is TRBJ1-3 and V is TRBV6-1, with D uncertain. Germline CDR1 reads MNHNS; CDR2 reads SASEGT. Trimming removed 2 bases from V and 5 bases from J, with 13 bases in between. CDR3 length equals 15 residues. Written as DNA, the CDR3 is TGTGCCAGCAGTGAAAACGTGTCTCAGAGAAACACCATATATTTT. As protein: CASSENVSQRNTIYF.

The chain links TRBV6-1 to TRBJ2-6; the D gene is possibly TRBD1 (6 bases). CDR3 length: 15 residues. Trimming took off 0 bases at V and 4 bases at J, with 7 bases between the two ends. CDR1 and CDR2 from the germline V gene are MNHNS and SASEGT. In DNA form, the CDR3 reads TGTGCCAGCAGTGAAGCGCAGGGGGGGGCCAACGTCCTGACTTTC. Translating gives CASSEAQGGANVLTF.

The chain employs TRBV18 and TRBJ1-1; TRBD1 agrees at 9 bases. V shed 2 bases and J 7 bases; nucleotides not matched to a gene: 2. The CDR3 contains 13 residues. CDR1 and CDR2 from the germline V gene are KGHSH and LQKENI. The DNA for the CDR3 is TGTGCCAGCTCACCAGGACAGGGGCGTGAAGCTTTCTTT. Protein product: CASSPGQGREAFF. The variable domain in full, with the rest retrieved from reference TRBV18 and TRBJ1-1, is NAGVMQNPRHLVRRRGQEARLRCSPMKGHSHVYWYRQLPEEGLKFMVYLQKENIIDESGMPKERFSAEFPKEGPSILRIQQVVRGDSAAYFCASSPGQGREAFFGQGTRLTVV.

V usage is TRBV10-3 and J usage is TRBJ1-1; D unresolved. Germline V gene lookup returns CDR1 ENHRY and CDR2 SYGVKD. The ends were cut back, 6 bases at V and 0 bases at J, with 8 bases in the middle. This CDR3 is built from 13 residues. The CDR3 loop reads CAISRTVNTEAFF. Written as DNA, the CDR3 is TGTGCCATCAGCCGTACAGTGAACACTGAAGCTTTCTTT.

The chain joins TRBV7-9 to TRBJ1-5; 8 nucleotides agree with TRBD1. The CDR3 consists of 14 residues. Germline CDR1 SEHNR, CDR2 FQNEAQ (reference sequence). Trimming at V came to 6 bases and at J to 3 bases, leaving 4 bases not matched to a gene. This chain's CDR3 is CASSPDRDNQPQHF. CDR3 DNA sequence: TGTGCCAGCAGTCCGGACAGGGACAATCAGCCCCAGCATTTT.

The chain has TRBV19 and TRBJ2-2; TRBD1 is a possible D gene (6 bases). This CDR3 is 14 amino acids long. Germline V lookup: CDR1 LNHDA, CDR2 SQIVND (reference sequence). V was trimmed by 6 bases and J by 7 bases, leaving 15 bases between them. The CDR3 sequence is CASRDTGPNGELFF. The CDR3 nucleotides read TGTGCCAGTAGAGATACAGGGCCAAACGGGGAGCTGTTTTTT.

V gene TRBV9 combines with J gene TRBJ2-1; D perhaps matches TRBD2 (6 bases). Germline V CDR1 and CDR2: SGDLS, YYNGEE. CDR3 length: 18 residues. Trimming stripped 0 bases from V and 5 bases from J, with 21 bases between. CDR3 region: CASSVAAGHPTIDNEQFF. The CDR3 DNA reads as TGTGCCAGCAGCGTAGCTGCGGGGCACCCTACAATTGACAATGAGCAGTTCTTC.